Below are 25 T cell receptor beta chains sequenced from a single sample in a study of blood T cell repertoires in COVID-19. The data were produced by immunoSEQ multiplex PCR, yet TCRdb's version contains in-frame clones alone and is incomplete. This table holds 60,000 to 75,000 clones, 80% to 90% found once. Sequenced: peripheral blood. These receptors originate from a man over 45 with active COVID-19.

CDR3 amino acids: CASSRDSYNEQFF. CDR3 nucleotides: TGTGCCAGCTCACGGGACTCCTACAATGAGCAGTTCTTC. J is TRBJ2-1 and V is TRBV7-3; tentative D call: TRBD2 (5 bases). The germline gives CDR1 SGHTA, CDR2 FQGTGA. The CDR3 sequence is 13 residues long. Trimming stripped 8 bases from V and 0 bases from J, with 8 bases between.

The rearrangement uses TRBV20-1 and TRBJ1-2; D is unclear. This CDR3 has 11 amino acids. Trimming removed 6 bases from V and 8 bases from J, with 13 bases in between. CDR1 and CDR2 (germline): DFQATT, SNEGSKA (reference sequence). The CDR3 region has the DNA TGCAGTGCCCGTAGGATGGAGGGCTACACCTTC. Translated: CSARRMEGYTF.

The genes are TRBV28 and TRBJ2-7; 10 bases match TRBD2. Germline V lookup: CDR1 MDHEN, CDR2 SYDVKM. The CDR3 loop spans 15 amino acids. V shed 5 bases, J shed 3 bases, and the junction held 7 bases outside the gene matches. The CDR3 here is CASSPSGRFNYEQYF. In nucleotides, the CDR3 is TGTGCCAGCAGTCCTAGCGGGAGATTTAACTACGAGCAGTACTTC. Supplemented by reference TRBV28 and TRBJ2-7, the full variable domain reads DVKVTQSSRYLVKRTGEKVFLECVQDMDHENMFWYRQDPGLGLRLIYFSYDVKMKEKGDIPEGYSVSREKKERFSLILESASTNQTSMYLCASSPSGRFNYEQYFGPGTRLTVT.

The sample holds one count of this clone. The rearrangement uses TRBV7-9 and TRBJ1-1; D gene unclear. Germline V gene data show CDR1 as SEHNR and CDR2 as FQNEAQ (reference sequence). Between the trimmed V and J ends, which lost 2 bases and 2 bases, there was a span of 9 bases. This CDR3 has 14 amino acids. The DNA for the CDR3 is TGTGCCAGCAGCTTATTCAGGCAAAACACTGAAGCTTTCTTT. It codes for CASSLFRQNTEAFF. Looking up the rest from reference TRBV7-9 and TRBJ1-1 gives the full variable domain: DTGVSQNPRHKITKRGQNVTFRCDPISEHNRLYWYRQTLGQGPEFLTYFQNEAQLEKSRLLSDRFSAERPKGSFSTLEIQRTEQGDSAMYLCASSLFRQNTEAFFGQGTRLTVV.

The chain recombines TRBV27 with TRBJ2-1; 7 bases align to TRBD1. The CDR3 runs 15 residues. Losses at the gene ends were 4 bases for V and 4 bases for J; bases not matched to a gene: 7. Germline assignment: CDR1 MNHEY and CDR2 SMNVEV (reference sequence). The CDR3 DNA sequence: TGTGCCAGCAGTTCCCTTGAGGGGGCTTACAATGAGCAGTTCTTC. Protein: CASSSLEGAYNEQFF.

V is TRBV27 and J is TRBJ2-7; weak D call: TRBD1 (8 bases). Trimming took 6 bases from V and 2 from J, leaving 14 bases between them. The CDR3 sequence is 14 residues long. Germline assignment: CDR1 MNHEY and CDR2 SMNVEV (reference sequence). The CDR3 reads CASSRTGGAYEQYF. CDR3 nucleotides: TGTGCCAGCAGCCGAACAGGGGGGGCCTACGAGCAGTACTTC.

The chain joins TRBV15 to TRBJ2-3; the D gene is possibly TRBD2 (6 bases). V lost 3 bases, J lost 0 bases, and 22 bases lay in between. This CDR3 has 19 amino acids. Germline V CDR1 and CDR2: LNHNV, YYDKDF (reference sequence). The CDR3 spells CATSRDSRIAETSTDTQYF. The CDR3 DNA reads TGTGCCACCAGCAGGGATTCTCGGATAGCGGAAACTAGCACAGATACGCAGTATTTT.

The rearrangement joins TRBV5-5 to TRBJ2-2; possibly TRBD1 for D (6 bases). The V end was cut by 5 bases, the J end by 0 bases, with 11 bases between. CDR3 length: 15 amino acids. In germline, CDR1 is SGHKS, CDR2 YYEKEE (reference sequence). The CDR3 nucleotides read TGTGCCAGCAGGGCCGGGACACCGAACACCGGGGAGCTGTTTTTT. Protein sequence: CASRAGTPNTGELFF.

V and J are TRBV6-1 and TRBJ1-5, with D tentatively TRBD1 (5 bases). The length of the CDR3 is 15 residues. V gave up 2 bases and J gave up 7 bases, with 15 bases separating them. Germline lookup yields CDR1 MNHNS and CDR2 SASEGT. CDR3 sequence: CASSEIVGAGQPQHF. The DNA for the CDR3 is TGTGCCAGCAGTGAAATTGTAGGGGCCGGGCAGCCCCAGCATTTT.

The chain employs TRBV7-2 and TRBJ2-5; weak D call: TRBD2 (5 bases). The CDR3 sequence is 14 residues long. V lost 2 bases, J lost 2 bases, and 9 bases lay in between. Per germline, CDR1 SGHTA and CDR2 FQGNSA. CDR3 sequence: CASSLRRGQETQYF. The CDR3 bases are TGTGCCAGCAGCTTACGACGGGGACAAGAGACCCAGTACTTC.

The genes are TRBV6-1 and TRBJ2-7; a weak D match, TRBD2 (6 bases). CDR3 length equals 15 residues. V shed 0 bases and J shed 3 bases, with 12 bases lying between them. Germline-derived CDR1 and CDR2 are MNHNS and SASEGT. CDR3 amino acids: CASSEARDVVYEQYF. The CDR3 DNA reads TGTGCCAGCAGTGAAGCGCGGGACGTAGTCTACGAGCAGTACTTC.

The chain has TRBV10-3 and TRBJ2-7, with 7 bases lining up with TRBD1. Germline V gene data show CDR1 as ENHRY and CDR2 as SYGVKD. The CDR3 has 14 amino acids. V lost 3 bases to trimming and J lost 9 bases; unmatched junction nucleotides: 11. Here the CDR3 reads CAISDGTVEWGQYF. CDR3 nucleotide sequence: TGTGCCATCAGTGACGGGACAGTGGAATGGGGGCAGTACTTC.

CDR3 DNA: TGTGCCAGTAGTACCTATCTACAGGGATACCCGAACACTGAAGCTTTCTTT. It is translated as CASSTYLQGYPNTEAFF. The chain employs TRBV19 and TRBJ1-1, with D perhaps TRBD1 (6 bases). The CDR3 sequence is 17 residues long. Germline CDR1 and CDR2: LNHDA and SQIVND (reference sequence). Trimming took 4 bases from V and 1 from J, leaving 19 bases between them.

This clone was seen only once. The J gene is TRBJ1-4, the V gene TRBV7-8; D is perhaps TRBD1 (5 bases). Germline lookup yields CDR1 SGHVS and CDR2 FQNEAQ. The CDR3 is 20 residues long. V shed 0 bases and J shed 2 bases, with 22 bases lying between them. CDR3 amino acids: CASSLAAAGWGDLTNEKLFF. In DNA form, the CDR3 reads TGTGCCAGCAGCTTAGCGGCCGCTGGGTGGGGGGATCTTACTAATGAAAAACTGTTTTTT. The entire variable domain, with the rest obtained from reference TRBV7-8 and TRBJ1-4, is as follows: GAGVSQSPRYKVAKRGQDVALRCDPISGHVSLFWYQQALGQGPEFLTYFQNEAQLDKSGLPSDRFFAERPEGSVSTLKIQRTQQEDSAVYLCASSLAAAGWGDLTNEKLFFGSGTQLSVL.

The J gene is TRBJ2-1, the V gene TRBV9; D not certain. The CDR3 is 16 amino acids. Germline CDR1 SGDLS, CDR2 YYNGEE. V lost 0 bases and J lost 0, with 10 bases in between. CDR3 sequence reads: CASSVEKRSSYNEQFF. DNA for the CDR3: TGTGCCAGCAGCGTAGAGAAGAGGAGCTCCTACAATGAGCAGTTCTTC.

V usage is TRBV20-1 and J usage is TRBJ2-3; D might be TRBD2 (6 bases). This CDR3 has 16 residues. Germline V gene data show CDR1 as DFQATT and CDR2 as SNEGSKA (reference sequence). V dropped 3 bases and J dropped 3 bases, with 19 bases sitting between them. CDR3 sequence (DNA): TGCAGTGCTAGTTTAAGGGTCTGGGGGGATACAGATACGCAGTATTTT. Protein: CSASLRVWGDTDTQYF.

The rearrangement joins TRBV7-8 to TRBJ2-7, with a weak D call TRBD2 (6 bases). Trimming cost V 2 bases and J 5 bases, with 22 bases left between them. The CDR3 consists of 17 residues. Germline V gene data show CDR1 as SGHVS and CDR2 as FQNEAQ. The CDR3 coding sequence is TGTGCCAGCAGCTTACTTAATCGGGGGAAGATGGGCCACGAGCAGTACTTC. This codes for CASSLLNRGKMGHEQYF.

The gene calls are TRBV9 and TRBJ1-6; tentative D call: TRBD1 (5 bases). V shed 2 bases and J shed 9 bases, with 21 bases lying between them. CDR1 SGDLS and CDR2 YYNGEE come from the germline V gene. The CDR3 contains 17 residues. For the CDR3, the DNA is TGTGCCAGCAGCGTTGGGCAGGGAGGTTGGGCAGTTTCACCCCTCCACTTT. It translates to CASSVGQGGWAVSPLHF. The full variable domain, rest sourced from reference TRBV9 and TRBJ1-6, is DSGVTQTPKHLITATGQRVTLRCSPRSGDLSVYWYQQSLDQGLQFLIQYYNGEERAKGNILERFSAQQFPDLHSELNLSSLELGDSALYFCASSVGQGGWAVSPLHFGNGTRLTVT.

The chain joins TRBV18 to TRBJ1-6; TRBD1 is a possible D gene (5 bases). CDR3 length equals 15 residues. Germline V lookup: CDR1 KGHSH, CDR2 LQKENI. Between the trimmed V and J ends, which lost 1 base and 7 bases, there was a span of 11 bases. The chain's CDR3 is CASSPRQGENSPLHF. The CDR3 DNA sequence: TGTGCCAGCTCACCACGGCAGGGCGAGAATTCACCCCTCCACTTT. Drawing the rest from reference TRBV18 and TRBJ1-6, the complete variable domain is NAGVMQNPRHLVRRRGQEARLRCSPMKGHSHVYWYRQLPEEGLKFMVYLQKENIIDESGMPKERFSAEFPKEGPSILRIQQVVRGDSAAYFCASSPRQGENSPLHFGNGTRLTVT.

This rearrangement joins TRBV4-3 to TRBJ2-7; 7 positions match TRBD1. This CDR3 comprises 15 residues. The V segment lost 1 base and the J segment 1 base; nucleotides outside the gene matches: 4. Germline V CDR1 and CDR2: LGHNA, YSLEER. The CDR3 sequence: CASSQGQGQSYEQYF. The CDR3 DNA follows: TGCGCCAGCAGCCAAGGACAGGGACAATCCTACGAGCAGTACTTC.

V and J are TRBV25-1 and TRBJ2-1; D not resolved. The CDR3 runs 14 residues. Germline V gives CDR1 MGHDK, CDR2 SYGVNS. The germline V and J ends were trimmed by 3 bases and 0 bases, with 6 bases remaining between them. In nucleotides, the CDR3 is TGTGCCAGCAGTGACCCGGGCTCCTACAATGAGCAGTTCTTC. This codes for CASSDPGSYNEQFF.

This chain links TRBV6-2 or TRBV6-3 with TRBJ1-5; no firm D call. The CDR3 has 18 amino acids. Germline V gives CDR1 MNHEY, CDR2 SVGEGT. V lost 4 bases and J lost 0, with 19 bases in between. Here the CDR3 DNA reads TGTGCCAGCAGTTCCGACATTCTAACAAGTTATAGCAATCAGCCCCAGCATTTT. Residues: CASSSDILTSYSNQPQHF.

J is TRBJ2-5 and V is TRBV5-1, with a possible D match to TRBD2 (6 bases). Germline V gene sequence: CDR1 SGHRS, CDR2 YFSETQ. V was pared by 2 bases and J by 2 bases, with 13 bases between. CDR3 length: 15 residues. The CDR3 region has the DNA TGCGCCAGCAGCTTAGTTAGCGGAAGTCAAGAGACCCAGTACTTC. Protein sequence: CASSLVSGSQETQYF.

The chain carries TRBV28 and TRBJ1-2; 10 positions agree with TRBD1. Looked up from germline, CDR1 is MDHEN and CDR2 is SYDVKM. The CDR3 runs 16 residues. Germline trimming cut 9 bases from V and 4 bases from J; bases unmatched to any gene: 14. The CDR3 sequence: CASYSTGTGVSYGYTF. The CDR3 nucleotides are TGTGCCAGTTATTCAACCGGGACAGGGGTTAGCTATGGCTACACCTTC.

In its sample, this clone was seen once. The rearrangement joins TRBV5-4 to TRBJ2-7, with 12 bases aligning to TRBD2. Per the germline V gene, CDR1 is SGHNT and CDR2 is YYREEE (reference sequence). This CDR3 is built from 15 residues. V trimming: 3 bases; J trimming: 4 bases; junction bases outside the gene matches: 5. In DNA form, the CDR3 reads TGTGCCAGCAGCTCCCGGACTAGCGGGGCTTACGAGCAGTACTTC. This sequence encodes CASSSRTSGAYEQYF.